This TCR beta chain derives from a study of regulatory T cells in long-lasting Graves disease. The study, taken as a whole, reports: Persistent disease favored TRBV28, TRBJ1-2 and TRBJ2-5. With some 2,500 shared public clonotypes, persistent patients exceeded new patients, who shared 966.

Germline loops: CDR1 LNHDA, CDR2 SQIVND (reference sequence). This CDR3 contains 16 residues. The ends lost 5 bases at V and 5 bases at J; junction bases unmatched: 11. CDR3-region Arm-PCR and iRepertoire HTBI primers produced the TCR beta libraries. TCRdb passed the multiplex PCR reads through MiXCR, listing each CDR3 protein once. The sample carries 700,000 or so distinct CDR3 sequences, 30% recorded once. The time point was: persistent/refractory GD, antithyroid drugs over 5 years with positive TRAb. Generation of the TCR library employed RNA extracted from PBMCs. About this clonotype: Antigen unknown.

The sample here was peripheral blood mononuclear cells (PBMCs), taken when the disease was refractory, from a patient treated with antithyroid drugs. The chain links TRBV19 to TRBJ2-5; TRBD1 agrees at 10 bases. The source of this sequence is a female donor with Graves disease. CDR3 nucleotide sequence: TGTGCCAGTAGTCCATCGGACAGGGGGTGGATGGAGACCCAGTACTTC. Translated, it gives CASSPSDRGWMETQYF.